A single T cell receptor (beta chain) is shown here with its context. The length of the CDR3 is 14 residues. V shed 7 bases and J 4 bases; nucleotides not matched to a gene: 7. The germline CDR1 and CDR2 sequences are MNHEY and SVGEGT. These data are taken from a study of blood T cells in healthy people across ages. Then a second PCR, running about 7 to 11 cycles, was carried out with a sample-barcoded 5' primer and a J-beta primer mix. MiXCR, run by TCRdb on the 5' RACE reads, gives a single entry per CDR3 protein. Among over 600,000 distinct CDR3 sequences listed, 45% to 70% were seen once. The chain couples TRBV6-2 or TRBV6-3 to TRBJ2-1, with TRBD1 identical over 7 bases. Sequencing used blood. The sequence came from a man aged 35 to 55 in good health. This chain's CDR3 is CASTTGAEYNEQFF. CDR3 DNA sequence: TGTGCCAGCACCACAGGGGCGGAATACAATGAGCAGTTCTTC.